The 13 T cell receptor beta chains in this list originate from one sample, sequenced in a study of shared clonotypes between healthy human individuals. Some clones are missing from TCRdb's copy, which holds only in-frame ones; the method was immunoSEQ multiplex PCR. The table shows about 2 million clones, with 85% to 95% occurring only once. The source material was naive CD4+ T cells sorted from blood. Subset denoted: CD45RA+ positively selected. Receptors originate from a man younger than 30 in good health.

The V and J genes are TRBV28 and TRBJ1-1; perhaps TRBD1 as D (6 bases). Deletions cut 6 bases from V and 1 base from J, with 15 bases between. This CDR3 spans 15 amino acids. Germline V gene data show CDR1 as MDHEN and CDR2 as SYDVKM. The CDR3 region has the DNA TGTGCCAGCAGCCCAAGGGGGGGAGGGAACACTGAAGCTTTCTTT. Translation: CASSPRGGGNTEAFF. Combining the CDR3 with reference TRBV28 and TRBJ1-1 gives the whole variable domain DVKVTQSSRYLVKRTGEKVFLECVQDMDHENMFWYRQDPGLGLRLIYFSYDVKMKEKGDIPEGYSVSREKKERFSLILESASTNQTSMYLCASSPRGGGNTEAFFGQGTRLTVV.

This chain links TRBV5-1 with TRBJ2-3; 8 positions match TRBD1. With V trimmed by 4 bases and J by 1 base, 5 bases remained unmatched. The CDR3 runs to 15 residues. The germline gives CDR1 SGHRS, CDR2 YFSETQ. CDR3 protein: CASSRDRGGTDTQYF. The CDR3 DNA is TGCGCCAGCAGCCGCGACAGGGGAGGCACAGATACGCAGTATTTT.

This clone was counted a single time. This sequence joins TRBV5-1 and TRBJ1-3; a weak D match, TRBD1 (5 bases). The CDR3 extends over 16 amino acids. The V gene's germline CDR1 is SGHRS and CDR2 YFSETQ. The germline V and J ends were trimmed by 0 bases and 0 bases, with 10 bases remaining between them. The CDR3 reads CASSLDRQSSGNTIYF. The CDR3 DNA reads TGCGCCAGCAGCTTGGACAGGCAGAGCTCTGGAAACACCATATATTTT.

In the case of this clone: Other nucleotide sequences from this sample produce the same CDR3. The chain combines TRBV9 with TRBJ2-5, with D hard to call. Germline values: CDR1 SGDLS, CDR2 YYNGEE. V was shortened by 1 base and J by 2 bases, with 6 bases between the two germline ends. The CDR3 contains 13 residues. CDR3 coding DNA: TGTGCCAGCAGCGTATCACAGCAAGAGACCCAGTACTTC. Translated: CASSVSQQETQYF.

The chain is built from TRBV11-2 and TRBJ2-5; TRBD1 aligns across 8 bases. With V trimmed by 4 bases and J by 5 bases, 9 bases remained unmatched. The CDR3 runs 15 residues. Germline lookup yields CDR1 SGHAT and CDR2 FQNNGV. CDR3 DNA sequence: TGTGCCAGCAGCTCTGGACAGGGAGGATTGGAGACCCAGTACTTC. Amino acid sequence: CASSSGQGGLETQYF.

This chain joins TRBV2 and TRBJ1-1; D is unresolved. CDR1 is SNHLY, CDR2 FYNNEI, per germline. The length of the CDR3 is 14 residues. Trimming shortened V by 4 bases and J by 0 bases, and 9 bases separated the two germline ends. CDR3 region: CASSVWALNTEAFF. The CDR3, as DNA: TGTGCCAGCAGTGTTTGGGCTTTGAACACTGAAGCTTTCTTT. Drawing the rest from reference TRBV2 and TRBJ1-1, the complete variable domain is EPEVTQTPSHQVTQMGQEVILRCVPISNHLYFYWYRQILGQKVEFLVSFYNNEISEKSEIFDDQFSVERPDGSNFTLKIRSTKLEDSAMYFCASSVWALNTEAFFGQGTRLTVV.

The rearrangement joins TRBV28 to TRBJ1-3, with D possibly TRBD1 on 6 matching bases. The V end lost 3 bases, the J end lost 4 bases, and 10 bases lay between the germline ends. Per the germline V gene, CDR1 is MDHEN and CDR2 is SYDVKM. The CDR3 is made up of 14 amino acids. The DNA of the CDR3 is TGTGCCAGCAGTTTGCAGGGGAGAGGAAACACCATATATTTT. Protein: CASSLQGRGNTIYF.

The CDR3 sequence: CASSYSIGGFEQFF. The CDR3 bases are TGTGCCAGCAGTTACTCGATCGGAGGATTTGAGCAGTTCTTC. The chain couples TRBV6-6 to TRBJ2-1, with D perhaps TRBD2 (5 bases). CDR1 and CDR2 (germline): MNHNY, SVGAGI (reference sequence). The CDR3 runs to 14 residues. V was clipped by 0 bases and J by 9 bases, with 12 bases between them.

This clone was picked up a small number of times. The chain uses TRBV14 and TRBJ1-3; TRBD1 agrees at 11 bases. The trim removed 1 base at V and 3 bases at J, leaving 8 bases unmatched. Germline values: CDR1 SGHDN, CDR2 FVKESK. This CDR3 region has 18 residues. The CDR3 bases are TGTGCCAGCAGCCAAGGTCTCTGGACAGGGGGCCTTGGAAACACCATATATTTT. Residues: CASSQGLWTGGLGNTIYF.

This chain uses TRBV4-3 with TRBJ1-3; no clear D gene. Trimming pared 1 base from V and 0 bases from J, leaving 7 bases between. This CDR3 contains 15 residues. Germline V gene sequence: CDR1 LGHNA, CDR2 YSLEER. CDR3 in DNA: TGCGCCAGCAGCCAAGGCAGGCCCTCTGGAAACACCATATATTTT. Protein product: CASSQGRPSGNTIYF.

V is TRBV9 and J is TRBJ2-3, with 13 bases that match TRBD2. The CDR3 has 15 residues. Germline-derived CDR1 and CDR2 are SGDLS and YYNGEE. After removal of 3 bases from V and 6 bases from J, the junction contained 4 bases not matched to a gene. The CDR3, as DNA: TGTGCCAGCAGCGCGTTGACTAGCGGGGGGGATACGCAGTATTTT. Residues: CASSALTSGGDTQYF.

Written as DNA, the CDR3 is TGTGCCAGCAGCGTTGGGGGAGTCGACTACGAGCAGTACTTC. Encoded protein: CASSVGGVDYEQYF. The rearrangement links TRBV9 to TRBJ2-7, with D perhaps TRBD1 or TRBD2 (5 bases each). The CDR3 is 14 amino acids. Trimming took 2 bases from V and 3 from J, leaving 12 bases between them. The germline CDR1 and CDR2 sequences are SGDLS and YYNGEE.

The CDR3 spells CASRRATGENTEAFF. In nucleotides, the CDR3 is TGTGCCAGCAGGAGGGCTACAGGTGAGAACACTGAAGCTTTCTTT. The chain has TRBV7-2 and TRBJ1-1, with a possible D match to TRBD1 (5 bases). Between the trimmed V and J ends, which lost 6 bases and 1 base, there was a span of 15 bases. The length of the CDR3 is 15 residues. Looked up from germline, CDR1 is SGHTA and CDR2 is FQGNSA. Drawing the rest from reference TRBV7-2 and TRBJ1-1, the complete variable domain is GAGVSQSPSNKVTEKGKDVELRCDPISGHTALYWYRQSLGQGLEFLIYFQGNSAPDKSGLPSDRFSAERTGGSVSTLTIQRTQQEDSAVYLCASRRATGENTEAFFGQGTRLTVV.